Given below is one TCR beta chain in context. Its cognate antigen has yet to be identified. Qualities for individual bases were not recorded, and no much larger clone is one base off. The cohort comprised some 730 healthy bone marrow donors. All cohort members were sampled while nominally healthy, although unrecorded immune exposures were likely present. The donor tested CMV seronegative, placing the donor among the 350 to 400 seronegative members of the cohort. A peripheral blood sample was provided by each donor, and peripheral blood mononuclear cells were used for TCR beta sequencing. The Qiagen DNeasy Blood Extraction Kit was used to extract genomic DNA from the blood cell samples. This sample stems from a study of cytomegalovirus exposure and HLA in healthy donors (dated 2017 in TCRdb). Study-wide context: In an earlier analysis of under 750 of the donors, 276 Gb of sequence data and 90 million to 120 million unique TCR beta sequences from roughly 180 million T cells were reported. A later genetic analysis took genome-wide SNP genotypes for 398 of the 666 donors and used that subset as a discovery cohort. The study aimed to test whether cataloging public T cell receptors could reveal signatures of past pathogen exposure. Donor age, sex, ethnicity and CMV serostatus were compiled alongside the repertoire data. Roughly 5 DR-DQ haplotypes were handled as single units for association and clustering, since linkage in the cohort was strong. The later analysis used no new phenotypic data to find candidate immune exposures, relying instead on TCR beta sequences and their occurrence across donors. Class I and class II HLA loci were covered by the typing at four-digit resolution. Along with the approximately 650-subject first cohort, a separate validation cohort of over 90 different subjects was used. All discovery cohort repertoires had been generated using a single sequencing platform. Approximately 310 gigabases of sequencing data and about 92 million unique TCR sequences made up an early release that covered approximately 700 HLA-typed donors. Among the roughly 370 genotyped donors, around 81% belonged to the genetic ancestry cluster associated with self-reported Caucasian donors. An earlier analysis of several hundred of the donors applied high-throughput TCR beta sequencing to assess whether each TCR beta V gene segment acted as functional or pseudogenic. Among 300 to 500 genotyped donors of the cohort, an average of approximately 240,000 unique TCR beta nucleotide sequences was sequenced per donor, of which 15% to 20% were non-productive. Using immunosequencing, the study profiled T cell repertoires from fewer than 700 subjects and related those repertoires to cytomegalovirus serostatus. The number of donors typed differed by locus, with about 629-630 for A, B, C, DRB1 and DQB1, roughly 520 for DQA1, some 570 for DPA1, and around 430 for DPB1. The study combined high-throughput TCR immunosequencing, statistical association of individual TCRs with disease status, and machine learning to predict cytomegalovirus infection status. In a later analysis, previously published TCR beta repertoires from 600 to 850 donors were re-analyzed and high-resolution HLA genotyping was added so that TCR occurrence patterns could be studied. Study-level results and caveats: Across donors, most TCR sequences were observed very rarely, whereas some public TCRs were present in many individuals. HLA typing was unavailable for some donors at each locus, so association tests used only the typed subset. The sequencing pipeline was judged likely to have produced a cluster of highly shared sequence variants as a technical artifact. A later genetic analysis associated a missense DCLRE1C variant with V-gene and J-gene trimming of TCR beta chains, and an independent cohort replicated the association. The cohort was sequenced for TCR beta chains only, and without alpha or paired-chain data the features that could be detected were limited. A further reported finding was that TCR beta sequences accurately predicted the HLA-A and HLA-B alleles for most subjects in the first cohort. In a later analysis, TCR association rates were found to vary across HLA loci, with the most associated TCRs seen for DRB1 alleles and the fewest for HLA-C alleles. Most CMV-associated TCR beta chains appeared to be HLA-restricted in a later analysis, and the HLA associations seemed to be driven largely by CMV exposure. A later analysis found that HLA-associated TCR beta chains were more clonally expanded and had lower generation probabilities than equally common non-associated chains. In a later genetic analysis, fewer N-insertions in productive TCRs were reported among donors in an Asian-associated ancestry cluster than the roughly 640-donor mean. According to a later analysis, parvovirus B19, influenza, CMV and Epstein-Barr virus appeared linked to several top co-occurrence clusters. In a later analysis, some 18,000 TCR beta sequences were associated with specific HLA alleles at a false discovery rate of 0.05. Correlated functional status among segregating V segments might reflect linkage disequilibrium, but an unknown experimental factor could not be ruled out. Because counts were too low, about 15 rarely observed V segments, including chromosome 9 orphons, were left out of the earlier analysis of 500 to 750 of the donors. In vitro tests confirmed that three of the cytomegalovirus-associated TCR beta chains recognize cytomegalovirus antigens. CMV serostatus was the only immune exposure information available for the cohort. Broadly in line with IMGT annotations, most TCR beta V segments showed up in productive rearrangements about 87% or about 30% of the time in an earlier analysis of around 600 of the donors. Cytomegalovirus status was reported to be diagnosed by the classifier with high specificity and sensitivity in both the original and validation cohorts. Sequencing depth was assumed to be roughly uniform across donors in the presence/absence analyses, though that assumption may not hold. The study listed around 160 TCR beta chains as associated with cytomegalovirus. Strong co-occurrence of HLA alleles, especially DR and DQ, made assigning TCR associations to individual alleles difficult. The authors suggested that the approach could potentially be generalized to other disease states and immunological phenotypes.

The receptor library was made with the immunoSEQ multiplex PCR assay. For the multiplex PCR, a mixture combining 60 forward primers for TCR Vbeta segments and 13 reverse primers for TCR Jbeta segments was used. A multiplex PCR assay on genomic DNA amplified the CDR3 region of rearranged TCR beta genes. The Illumina HiSeq System was used to sequence the amplified TCR beta libraries as 87-base-pair reads. Regarding the original processing steps: A later analysis tallied around 87 million unique TCR beta chains across the approximately 670 repertoires, and around 9.9 million of those chains were shared by two or more donors. Raw reads were error-corrected and collapsed into unique sequences by a nearest-neighbor algorithm in which closely related sequences were merged to remove PCR and sequencing errors. V, D and J gene segments were assigned by aligning CDR3 sequences to IMGT reference sequences. For a sequence to be retained, at least a six-nucleotide match to both a V gene segment and a J gene segment was required. A rearrangement was called productive if the CDR3 had no stop codons and remained in frame with V and J, and every other rearrangement was called non-productive. CDR3 was defined by IMGT convention, running from the second conserved V-encoded cysteine to the conserved J-encoded phenylalanine. The earlier analysis of about 610 of the donors excluded sequences that lacked an unambiguous match to a single V gene segment. In an earlier analysis of approximately 590 of the donors, a V segment was called functional when productive rearrangements were above 56.7%, and segregating when the standard deviation between donors exceeded 5%. A statistical classification framework was built for diagnosing cytomegalovirus status from the catalog of TCR beta chain sequences. A later analysis assigned V and J genes by comparing TCR nucleotide sequences with IMGT/GENE-DB human TR gene sequences. The TCRdist pipeline was used in a later analysis to assign CDR3 sequences and most-parsimonious VDJ recombination scenarios. In a later analysis, every TCR beta chain was defined by the combination of its CDR3 amino acid sequence and its V-gene family, and reads without a unique V-gene family were dropped. As a way to deal with suspected cross-contamination and a sequencing artifact, a later analysis dropped over 550 nucleotide sequences that were highly shared and had low generation probability. In a later analysis, a clonal expansion index for each public chain was calculated from normalized within-repertoire ranks of inferred template counts. In a later analysis, generation probabilities were computed using a VDJ recombination model fitted to out-of-frame rearrangements, and the results were checked against IGoR. A later analysis scored TCR-TCR, TCR-HLA and TCR-CMV co-occurrence with hypergeometric tests, applying a repertoire-size bias correction to TCR pairs. A later analysis estimated false discovery rates by permuting HLA or CMV assignments 20 times. In a later analysis, co-occurring TCRs were grouped using DBSCAN, with TCRdist sequence similarity added in when clustering inside HLA-allele-positive subsets. Repertoires with fewer than 30,000 or more than 120,000 public chains, plus five repertoires with anomalous nucleotide sharing, were excluded from co-occurrence clustering. Held by TCRdb, this immuneACCESS table contains in-frame sequences only and omits some clones. Under half of the omission traces to an unresolved V gene where checked; the cause of the rest is unknown. That table is the source of V, J and clone size, and D and trimming were worked out from the DNA. The sample has around 160,000 clones on record, around three quarters of them singletons. Of the sample, approximately 1% is held by the ten largest clones.

This receptor was obtained from a woman aged 40 to 49 in good health and CMV-seronegative. Sample: PBMCs.

DNA sequence: TGTGCCAGCAGTGACCAGGGGGTCACTGAAGCTTTCTTT. Translated, this gives CASSDQGVTEAFF. The V and J genes are TRBV2 and TRBJ1-1, and 7 junction bases match TRBD1. The CDR3 spans 13 residues, from the cysteine through the phenylalanine. Only the CDR3 portion is preserved as DNA: 39 bases, with reading frame beginning at the first base. The germline V gene yields SNHLY for CDR1 and FYNNEI for CDR2. V ends up 3 bases short and J 4 bases short, with an unmatched junction base count of 2.